These T cell receptor beta chains were read from a single sample in a study of cytomegalovirus exposure and HLA in healthy donors. Here immunoSEQ multiplex PCR was the method, and the copy in TCRdb shows in-frame clones only, minus some. In the table there are about 130,000 clones, about two thirds of which are singletons. The sample consisted of PBMCs. The receptor set was obtained from a man in his thirties or forties in good health and CMV-seronegative. Each CDR3 is given with its conserved first and last residue. The order of the fields is clone size, V gene, CDR3 protein. Expanded clones are given a class, and other clones once, few, many or no size at all.

- TRBV4-3 CASSQDSGDTQYF
- TRBV5-6 CASSLGYRFPLHF
- TRBV25-1 CASREGFADTQYF
- TRBV18 CASSLGTAREETQYF
once TRBV19 CASSSLAGGQETQYF
once TRBV18 CASRLDSYTEAFF
- TRBV20-1 CSALPSYEQYF
- TRBV19 CASSQTPNYGYTF
- TRBV9 CASSSPDRGRTEAFF
- TRBV13 CASRFKRFSGELFF
- TRBV9 CASSVGGLAADTQYF
- TRBV6-1 CASSPRAASYEQYF
- TRBV28 CASSYRTGLAGTF
few TRBV28 CASSRDRGWKGNQPQHF
few TRBV2 CASSIPGLAETYEQYF
once TRBV4-2 CARSCSAGAPMDTEAFF
- TRBV4-3 CASSQAGVGTEAFF
- TRBV7-9 CASSSGLFSETQYF
- TRBV29-1 CSVTGQGEYEQYF
few TRBV5-6 CASSWGVWGSQSTDTQYF
- TRBV6-1 CASSAGWTSRGADTQYF
- TRBV29-1 CSVGTWEFSRGNTIYF
- TRBV29-1 CSVVDTEAFF
- TRBV5-4 CASSWGRDTEAFF
- TRBV11-3 CASSLPDRGGSPLHF
once TRBV28 CASRKPGTREGYTF
- TRBV7-2 CASSDDRGSEKLFF
- TRBV28 CASSLLMVTGIQETQYF
- TRBV7-9 CASTLGLAGPTDTQYF
- TRBV9 CASSSMGQGYCNEQFF
- TRBV2 CASTPEGQGDEKLFF
- TRBV11-2 CASSLSGNSGNTIYF
once TRBV28 CASSSGQGYGYTF
- TRBV6-5 CASSYSTSGGDTQYF
few TRBV6-1 CAGSGDPDTEAFF
- TRBV7-8 CASSPPEGSGGAGDTQYF
- TRBV11-3 CASSLGRVYEQYF
- TRBV7-9 CASTAGTSYGYTF
- TRBV27 CASSLSRGVPNYEQYF
- TRBV9 CASSVQQGPYYEQYF
- TRBV29-1 CSVIIGTGGIVGNTIYF
- TRBV5-1 CASSSGQTSVYGYTF
- TRBV12-5 CASGPPNPQGQETQYF
- TRBV6-5 CASTSSGNTIYF
once TRBV7-8 CASTQGGRYEQYF
- TRBV5-6 CASSSPITTSGGPSYEQYF
- TRBV6-4 CASSLGQGPHNEQFF
few TRBV5-6 CASSLIRLSGANVLTF
once TRBV28 CASPSRTGVVNTEAFF
- TRBV19 CASSPDGSYGQPQHF
few TRBV6-1 CASSEAAGTGYEKLFF